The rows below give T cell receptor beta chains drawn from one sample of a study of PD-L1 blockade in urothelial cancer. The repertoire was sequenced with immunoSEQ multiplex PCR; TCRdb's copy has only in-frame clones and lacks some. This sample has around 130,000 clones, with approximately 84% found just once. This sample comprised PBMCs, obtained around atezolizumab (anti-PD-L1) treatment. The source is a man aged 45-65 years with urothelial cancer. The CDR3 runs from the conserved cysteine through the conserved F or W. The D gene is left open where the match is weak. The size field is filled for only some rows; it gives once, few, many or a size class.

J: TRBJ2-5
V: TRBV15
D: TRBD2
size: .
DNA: TGTGCCACCAGCAGAGCCTTACTAGCGGGAGTTAGAGAGACCCAGTACTTC
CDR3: CATSRALLAGVRETQYF

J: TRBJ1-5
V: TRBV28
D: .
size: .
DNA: TGTGCCAGCAGTTTATTGCTAAGTCAGCCCCAGCATTTT
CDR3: CASSLLLSQPQHF

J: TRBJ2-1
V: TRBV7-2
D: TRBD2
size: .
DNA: TGTGCCAGCAGCTTAGGGACTAGCGCATTTAGCTCCTACAATGAGCAGTTCTTC
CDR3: CASSLGTSAFSSYNEQFF

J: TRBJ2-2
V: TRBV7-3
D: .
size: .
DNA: TGTGCCAGCAGCTTCAACTCGGGGATGAACACCGGGGAGCTGTTTTTT
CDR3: CASSFNSGMNTGELFF

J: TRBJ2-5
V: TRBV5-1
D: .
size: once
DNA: TGCGCCAGCAGCTTGGGAGGGTTGAGTTCGGAGACCCAGTACTTC
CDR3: CASSLGGLSSETQYF

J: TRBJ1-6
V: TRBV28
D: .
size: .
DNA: TGTGCCAGCAGTTTAATGCAGGGGATCTATTCACCCCTCCACTTT
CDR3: CASSLMQGIYSPLHF

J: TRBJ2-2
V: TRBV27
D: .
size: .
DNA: TGTGCCAGCAGTTTATTTCTAGCCGGGGAGCTGTTTTTT
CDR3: CASSLFLAGELFF

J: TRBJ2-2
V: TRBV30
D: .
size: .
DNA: TGTGCCTGGAGTGTAGGGGCCACCGGGGAGCTGTTTTTT
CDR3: CAWSVGATGELFF

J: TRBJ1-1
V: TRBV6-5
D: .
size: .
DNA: TGTGCCAGCAGAGGACAGAACACTGAAGCTTTCTTT
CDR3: CASRGQNTEAFF

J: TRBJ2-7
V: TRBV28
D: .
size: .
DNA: TGTGCCAGCAGCCCTGGCGGGGAGGACCCCTACGAGCAGTACTTC
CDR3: CASSPGGEDPYEQYF

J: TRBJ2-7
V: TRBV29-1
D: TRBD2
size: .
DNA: TGCAGCGTTGTCTCTAGCGGGAGTCTCTACGAGCAGTACTTC
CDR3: CSVVSSGSLYEQYF

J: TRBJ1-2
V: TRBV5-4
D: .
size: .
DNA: TGTGCCAGCAGTGGGGGGGGCTCTGCGGATGGCTACACCTTC
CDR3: CASSGGGSADGYTF

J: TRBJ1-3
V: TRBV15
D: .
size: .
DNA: TGTGCCACCAGCATCCTTGCGGCTAGCTCTGGAAACACCATATATTTT
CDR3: CATSILAASSGNTIYF

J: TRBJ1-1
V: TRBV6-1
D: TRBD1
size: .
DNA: TGTGCCAGCAGTGCAACAGGGGGCATGCCTGAAGCTTTCTTT
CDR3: CASSATGGMPEAFF

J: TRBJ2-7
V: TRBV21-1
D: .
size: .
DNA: TGTGCCAGCAGCAAAGGCTATCATGACGGGGACTATTCCTACTTC
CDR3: CASSKGYHDGDYSYF

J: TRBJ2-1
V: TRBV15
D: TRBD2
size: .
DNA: TGTGCCACCAGGCGGAGTAGCGGGGGTTCCTACAATGAGCAGTTCTTC
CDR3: CATRRSSGGSYNEQFF

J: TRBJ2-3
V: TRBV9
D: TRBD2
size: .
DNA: TGTGCCAGCAGCGTGATGGCTAGCGGGAGTTCTGATACGCAGTATTTT
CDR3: CASSVMASGSSDTQYF

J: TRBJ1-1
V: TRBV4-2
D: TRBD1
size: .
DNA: TGTGCCAGCAGAGTGACTTGGGACAGGGTGAACACTGAAGCTTTCTTT
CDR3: CASRVTWDRVNTEAFF

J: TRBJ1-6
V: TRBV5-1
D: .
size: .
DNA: TGCGCCAGCAGCTTGACCCGGGACAACTCACCCCTCCACTTT
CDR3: CASSLTRDNSPLHF

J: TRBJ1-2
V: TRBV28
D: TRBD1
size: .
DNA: TGTGCCACCCGGCTAGGGACAGGGGGTTTCTATGGCTACACCTTC
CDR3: CATRLGTGGFYGYTF

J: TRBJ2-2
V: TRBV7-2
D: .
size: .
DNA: TGTGCCAGCAGCCCGGGTGGCGTCCGCGGGGAGCTGTTTTTT
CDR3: CASSPGGVRGELFF

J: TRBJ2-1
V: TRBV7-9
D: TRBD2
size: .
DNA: TGTGCCAGCAGCCTGTACACTAGCGGGAACAATGAGCAGTTCTTC
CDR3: CASSLYTSGNNEQFF

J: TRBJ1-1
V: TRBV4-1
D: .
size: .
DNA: TGCGCCAGCAGCCAGGGGGGTCTTGAAGCTTTCTTT
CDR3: CASSQGGLEAFF

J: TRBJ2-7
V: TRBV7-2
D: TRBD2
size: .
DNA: TGTGCCAGCAGCTCACCCCCCGGGACTAGCGGGACCTACGAGCAGTACTTC
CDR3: CASSSPPGTSGTYEQYF

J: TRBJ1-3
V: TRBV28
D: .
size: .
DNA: TGTGCCAGCAGTCCCCCGACAGGATCGATCTCTGGAAACACCATATATTTT
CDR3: CASSPPTGSISGNTIYF

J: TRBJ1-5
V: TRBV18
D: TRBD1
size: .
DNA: TGTGCCAGCTCACCATCACAGGGACAGGCCCAGCATTTT
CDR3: CASSPSQGQAQHF

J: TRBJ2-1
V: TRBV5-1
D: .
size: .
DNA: TGCGCCAGCAGCCGACAGGACACAGCCGATGAGCAGTTCTTC
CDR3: CASSRQDTADEQFF

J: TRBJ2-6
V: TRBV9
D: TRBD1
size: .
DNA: TGTGCCAGCAGCGTAGGGACAGGGGCTGGGGCCAACGTCCTGACTTTC
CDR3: CASSVGTGAGANVLTF

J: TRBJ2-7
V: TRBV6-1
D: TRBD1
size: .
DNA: TGTGCCAGCGGGACAGCCACCACCTACGAGCAGTACTTC
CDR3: CASGTATTYEQYF

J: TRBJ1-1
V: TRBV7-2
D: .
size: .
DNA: TGTGCCAGCAGCTTTGGGGGGGTGTTGAACACTGAAGCTTTCTTT
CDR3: CASSFGGVLNTEAFF

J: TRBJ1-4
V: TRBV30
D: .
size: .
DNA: TGTGCCTGTCAAACAAAGGGGGCAACTAATGAAAAACTGTTTTTT
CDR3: CACQTKGATNEKLFF

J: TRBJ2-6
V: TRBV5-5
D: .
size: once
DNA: TGTGCCAGCAGCTTTCAGGTCGTCCTGACTTTC
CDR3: CASSFQVVLTF

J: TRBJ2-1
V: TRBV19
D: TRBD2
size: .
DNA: TGTGCCAGTAGTATACTCGGACTAGCTAGCTACAATGAGCAGTTCTTC
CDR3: CASSILGLASYNEQFF

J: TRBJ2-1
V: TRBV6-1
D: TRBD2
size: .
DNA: TGTGCCAGCAGTGTGCCTAGCGGGAGGGGTAGCTCCTACAATGAGCAGTTCTTC
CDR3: CASSVPSGRGSSYNEQFF